This T cell receptor (beta chain) was documented in a study of response to subunit inactivated influenza vaccine. For this clonotype: The antigen remains unidentified.

MiXCR was run by TCRdb on the RT-PCR reads, yielding one entry per CDR3 protein. The profile shows about 190,000 distinct CDR3 sequences, around 14% of them singletons. The V gene's germline CDR1 is LNHDA and CDR2 SQIVND (reference sequence). This CDR3 contains 16 residues. The ends were cut back, 4 bases at V and 2 bases at J, with 17 bases in the middle. Study results and limitations: Only a handful of new T cells, the authors suggested, are recruited with each seasonal influenza vaccination.

This TCR was sampled from a man aged 45-65 years who received an inactivated influenza vaccine. The chain combines TRBV19 with TRBJ2-5; D gene uncertain. The material was CD8+ T cells sorted from PBMCs, obtained around 5 days after vaccination. CDR3 loop: CASSTLRRGAQETQYF. The CDR3 coding sequence is TGTGCCAGTAGTACTTTGCGGCGCGGCGCACAAGAGACCCAGTACTTC.